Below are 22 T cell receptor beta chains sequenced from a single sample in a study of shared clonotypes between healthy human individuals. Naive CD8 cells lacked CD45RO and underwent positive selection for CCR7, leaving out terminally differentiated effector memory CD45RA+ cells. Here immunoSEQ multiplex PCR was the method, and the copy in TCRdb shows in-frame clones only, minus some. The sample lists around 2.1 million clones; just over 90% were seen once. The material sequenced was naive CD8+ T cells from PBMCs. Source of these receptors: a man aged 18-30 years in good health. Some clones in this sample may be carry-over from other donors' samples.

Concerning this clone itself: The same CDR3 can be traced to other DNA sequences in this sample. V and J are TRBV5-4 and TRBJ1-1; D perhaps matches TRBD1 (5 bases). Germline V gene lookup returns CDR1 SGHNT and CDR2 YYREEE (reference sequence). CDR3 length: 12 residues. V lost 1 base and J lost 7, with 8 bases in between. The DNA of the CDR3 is TGTGCCAGCAGCTTGACAGGCCGTGAAGCTTTCTTT. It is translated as CASSLTGREAFF.

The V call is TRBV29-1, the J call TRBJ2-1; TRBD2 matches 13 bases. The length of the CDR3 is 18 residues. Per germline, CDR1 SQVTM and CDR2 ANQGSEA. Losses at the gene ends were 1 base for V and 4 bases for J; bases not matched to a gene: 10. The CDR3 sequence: CSVEGTRLAGGLYNEQFF. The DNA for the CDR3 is TGCAGCGTTGAAGGGACAAGACTAGCGGGAGGACTATACAATGAGCAGTTCTTC.

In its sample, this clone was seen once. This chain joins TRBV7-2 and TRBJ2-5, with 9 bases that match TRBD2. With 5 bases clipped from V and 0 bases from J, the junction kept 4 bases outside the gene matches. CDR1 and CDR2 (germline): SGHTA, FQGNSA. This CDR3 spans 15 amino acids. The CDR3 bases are TGTGCCAGCAGCACCGCTAGCGGGAACCAAGAGACCCAGTACTTC. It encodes CASSTASGNQETQYF. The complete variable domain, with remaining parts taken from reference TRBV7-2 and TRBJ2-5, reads GAGVSQSPSNKVTEKGKDVELRCDPISGHTALYWYRQSLGQGLEFLIYFQGNSAPDKSGLPSDRFSAERTGGSVSTLTIQRTQQEDSAVYLCASSTASGNQETQYFGPGTRLLVL.

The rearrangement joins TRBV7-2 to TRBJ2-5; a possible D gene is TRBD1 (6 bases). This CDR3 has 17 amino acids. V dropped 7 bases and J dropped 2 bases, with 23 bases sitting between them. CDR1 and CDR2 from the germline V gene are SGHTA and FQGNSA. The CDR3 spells CASNPRGSRILQETQYF. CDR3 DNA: TGTGCCAGCAACCCCAGGGGCAGCCGAATACTACAAGAGACCCAGTACTTC.

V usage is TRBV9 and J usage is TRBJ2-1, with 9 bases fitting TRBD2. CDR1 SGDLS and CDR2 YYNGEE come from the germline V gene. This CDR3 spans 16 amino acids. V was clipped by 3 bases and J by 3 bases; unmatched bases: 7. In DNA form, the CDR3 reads TGTGCCAGCAGCGGAGTAGCGGGAGTGGGCTACAATGAGCAGTTCTTC. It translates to CASSGVAGVGYNEQFF.

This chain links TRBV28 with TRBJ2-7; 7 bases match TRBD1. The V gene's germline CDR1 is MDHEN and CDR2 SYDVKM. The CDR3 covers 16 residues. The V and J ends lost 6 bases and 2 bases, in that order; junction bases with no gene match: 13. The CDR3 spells CASRPILRDSAYEQYF. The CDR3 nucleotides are TGTGCCAGCAGACCAATTTTACGGGACAGCGCCTACGAGCAGTACTTC.

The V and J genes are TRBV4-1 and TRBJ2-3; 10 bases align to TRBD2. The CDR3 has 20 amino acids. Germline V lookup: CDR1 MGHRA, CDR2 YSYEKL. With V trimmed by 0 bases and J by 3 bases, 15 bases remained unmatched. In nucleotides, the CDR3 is TGCGCCAGCAGCCAAGACGGTTTGGGACTAGCGCCTCCAGGGACAGATACGCAGTATTTT. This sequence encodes CASSQDGLGLAPPGTDTQYF.

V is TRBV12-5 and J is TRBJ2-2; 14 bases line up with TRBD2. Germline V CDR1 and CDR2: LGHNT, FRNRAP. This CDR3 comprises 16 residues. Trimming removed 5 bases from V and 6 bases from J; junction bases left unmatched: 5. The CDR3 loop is CASGPGLAGDAGELFF. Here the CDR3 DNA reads TGTGCTAGTGGTCCGGGACTAGCGGGAGATGCCGGGGAGCTGTTTTTT.

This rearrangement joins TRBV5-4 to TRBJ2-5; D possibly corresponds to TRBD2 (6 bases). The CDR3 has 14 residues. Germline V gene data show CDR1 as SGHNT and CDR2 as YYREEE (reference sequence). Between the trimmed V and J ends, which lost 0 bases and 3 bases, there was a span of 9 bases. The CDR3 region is CASSLDGEEETQYF. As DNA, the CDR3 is TGTGCCAGCAGCTTGGATGGGGAGGAAGAGACCCAGTACTTC.

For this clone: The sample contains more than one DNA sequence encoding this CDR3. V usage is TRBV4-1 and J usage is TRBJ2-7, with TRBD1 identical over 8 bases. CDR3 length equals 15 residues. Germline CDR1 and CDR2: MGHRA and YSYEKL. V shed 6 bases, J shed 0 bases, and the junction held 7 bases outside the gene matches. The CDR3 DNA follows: TGCGCCAGCAGGGGCGGAACAGGGGGCTCCTACGAGCAGTACTTC. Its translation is CASRGGTGGSYEQYF.

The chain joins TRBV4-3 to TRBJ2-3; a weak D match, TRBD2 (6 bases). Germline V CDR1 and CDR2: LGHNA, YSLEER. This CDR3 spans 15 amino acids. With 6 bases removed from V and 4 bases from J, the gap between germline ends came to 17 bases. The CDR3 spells CASRPGLLSPDTQYF. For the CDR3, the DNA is TGCGCCAGCAGACCGGGACTCCTTTCCCCAGATACGCAGTATTTT.

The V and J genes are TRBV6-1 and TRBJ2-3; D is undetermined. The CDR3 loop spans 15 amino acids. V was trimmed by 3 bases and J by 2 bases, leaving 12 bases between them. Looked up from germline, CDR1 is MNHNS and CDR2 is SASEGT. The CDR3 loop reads CASSESRIPTDTQYF. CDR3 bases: TGTGCCAGCAGTGAGAGTCGGATTCCCACAGATACGCAGTATTTT.

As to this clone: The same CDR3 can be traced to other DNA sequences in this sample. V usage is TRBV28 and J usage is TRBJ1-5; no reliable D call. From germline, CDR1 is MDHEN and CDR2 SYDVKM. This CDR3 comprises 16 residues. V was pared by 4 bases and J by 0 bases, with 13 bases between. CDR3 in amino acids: CASSSLQSYSNQPQHF. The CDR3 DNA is TGTGCCAGCAGTTCTTTACAGAGCTATAGCAATCAGCCCCAGCATTTT.

This CDR3 reads CASSLVPGEGADTQYF. CDR3 DNA: TGTGCCAGCAGCTTGGTTCCGGGAGAGGGGGCAGATACGCAGTATTTT. The J gene is TRBJ2-3, the V gene TRBV5-4; D tentatively reads TRBD1 or TRBD2 (6 bases each). V lost 0 bases, J lost 4 bases, and 15 bases lay in between. The CDR3 contains 16 residues. CDR1 is SGHNT, CDR2 YYREEE, per germline (reference sequence).

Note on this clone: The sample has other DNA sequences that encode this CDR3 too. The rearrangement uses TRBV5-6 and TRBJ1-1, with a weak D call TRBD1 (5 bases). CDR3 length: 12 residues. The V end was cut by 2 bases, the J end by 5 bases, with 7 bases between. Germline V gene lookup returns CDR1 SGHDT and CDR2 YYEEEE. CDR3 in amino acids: CASSLRGTEAFF. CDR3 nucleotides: TGTGCCAGCAGCTTAAGGGGAACTGAAGCTTTCTTT. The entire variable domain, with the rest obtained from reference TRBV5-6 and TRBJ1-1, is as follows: DAGVTQSPTHLIKTRGQQVTLRCSPKSGHDTVSWYQQALGQGPQFIFQYYEEEERQRGNFPDRFSGHQFPNYSSELNVNALLLGDSALYLCASSLRGTEAFFGQGTRLTVV.

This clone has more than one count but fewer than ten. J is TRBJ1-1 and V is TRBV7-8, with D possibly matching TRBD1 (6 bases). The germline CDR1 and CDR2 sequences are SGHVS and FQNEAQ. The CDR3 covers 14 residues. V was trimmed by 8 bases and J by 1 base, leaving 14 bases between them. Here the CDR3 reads CASVGDRRNTEAFF. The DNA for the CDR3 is TGTGCCAGCGTAGGAGACAGGAGGAACACTGAAGCTTTCTTT.

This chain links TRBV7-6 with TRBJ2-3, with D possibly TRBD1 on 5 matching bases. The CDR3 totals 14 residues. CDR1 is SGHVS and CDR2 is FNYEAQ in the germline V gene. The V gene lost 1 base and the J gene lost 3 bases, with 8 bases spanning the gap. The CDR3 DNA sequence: TGTGCCAGCAGCTTAGTTCCAGGGACAGATACGCAGTATTTT. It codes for CASSLVPGTDTQYF.

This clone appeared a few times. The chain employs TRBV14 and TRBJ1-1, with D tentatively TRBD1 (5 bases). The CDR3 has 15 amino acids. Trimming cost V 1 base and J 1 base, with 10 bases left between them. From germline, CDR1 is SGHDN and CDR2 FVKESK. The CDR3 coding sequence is TGTGCCAGCAGCCAAGCTCAGGGTCGGAACACTGAAGCTTTCTTT. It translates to CASSQAQGRNTEAFF.

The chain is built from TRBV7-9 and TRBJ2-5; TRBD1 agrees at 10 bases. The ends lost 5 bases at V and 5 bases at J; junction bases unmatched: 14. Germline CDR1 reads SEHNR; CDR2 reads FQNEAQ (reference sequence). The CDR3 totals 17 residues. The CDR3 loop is CASSLDQTGGALETQYF. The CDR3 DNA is TGTGCCAGCAGCCTAGACCAGACAGGGGGCGCTTTGGAGACCCAGTACTTC.

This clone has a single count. The CDR3 sequence: CASSPRGRTGANVLTF. CDR3 DNA: TGTGCCAGCAGTCCCAGGGGGCGCACTGGGGCCAACGTCCTGACTTTC. The rearrangement links TRBV27 to TRBJ2-6, with TRBD1 matching over 8 bases. Germline trimming cut 5 bases from V and 2 bases from J; bases unmatched to any gene: 5. CDR3 size: 16 residues. Per germline, CDR1 MNHEY and CDR2 SMNVEV (reference sequence).

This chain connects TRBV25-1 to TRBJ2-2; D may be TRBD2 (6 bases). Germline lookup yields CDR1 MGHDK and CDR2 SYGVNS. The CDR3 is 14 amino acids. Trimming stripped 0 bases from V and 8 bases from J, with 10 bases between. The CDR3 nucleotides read TGTGCCAGCAGTGAATACGGGAGAATAGGGGAGCTGTTTTTT. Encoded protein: CASSEYGRIGELFF.

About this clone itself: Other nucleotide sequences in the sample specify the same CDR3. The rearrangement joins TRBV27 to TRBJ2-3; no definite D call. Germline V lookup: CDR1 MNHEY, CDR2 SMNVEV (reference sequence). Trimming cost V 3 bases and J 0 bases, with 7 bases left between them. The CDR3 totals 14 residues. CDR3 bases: TGTGCCAGCAGTTTTCTATCTAGCACAGATACGCAGTATTTT. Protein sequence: CASSFLSSTDTQYF.